The 4 T cell receptor beta chains presented below share a single source sample, sequenced in a study of beta chain features in type 1 diabetes. The sequenced template was cDNA made from the entire isolated RNA. TCRdb's table, derived via immunoSEQ multiplex PCR, lists solely in-frame clones and lacks some. The table lists approximately 380,000 clones, over 12% of them singletons. Sequenced sample: naive CD4+ T cells from blood. These receptor sequences come from a young woman in good health.

Points on this clone: This same CDR3 is encoded by further DNA sequences in the sample. The J gene is TRBJ1-2, the V gene TRBV27; TRBD1 matches 10 bases. CDR3 size: 13 residues. The germline CDR1 and CDR2 sequences are MNHEY and SMNVEV (reference sequence). After removal of 4 bases from V and 8 bases from J, the junction contained 4 bases not matched to a gene. Written as DNA, the CDR3 is TGTGCCAGCAGTTCAGACAGGGGGCGAGGCTACACCTTC. Protein sequence: CASSSDRGRGYTF.

The V gene is TRBV28, the J gene TRBJ1-4, with 7 bases that match TRBD1. V shed 3 bases and J 7 bases; nucleotides not matched to a gene: 11. Germline CDR1 reads MDHEN; CDR2 reads SYDVKM. The CDR3 has 16 residues. CDR3 sequence reads: CASSFGDRARSEKLFF. The CDR3 bases are TGTGCCAGCAGTTTCGGCGACAGGGCTAGAAGTGAAAAACTGTTTTTT. Together with reference TRBV28 and TRBJ1-4, the CDR3 gives the full variable domain: DVKVTQSSRYLVKRTGEKVFLECVQDMDHENMFWYRQDPGLGLRLIYFSYDVKMKEKGDIPEGYSVSREKKERFSLILESASTNQTSMYLCASSFGDRARSEKLFFGSGTQLSVL.

There are a few counts of this clone. The rearrangement links TRBV19 to TRBJ2-7; 9 bases are shared with TRBD2. The germline V gene encodes CDR1 LNHDA and CDR2 SQIVND (reference sequence). The CDR3 is 14 residues long. Trimming took 6 bases from V and 7 from J; bases not matched to a gene: 10. The CDR3 sequence is CASRSGGRASEQYF. The CDR3 nucleotides read TGTGCCAGTAGGAGTGGCGGGAGGGCGTCTGAGCAGTACTTC.

The rearrangement links TRBV7-9 to TRBJ1-3; 9 nucleotides align to TRBD1. V shed 5 bases and J 4 bases; nucleotides not matched to a gene: 9. The CDR3 loop spans 16 amino acids. Germline V gene lookup returns CDR1 SEHNR and CDR2 FQNEAQ (reference sequence). The CDR3, as DNA: TGTGCCAGCAGCCCGGGACAGGGCTTGAGAGGAAACACCATATATTTT. Encoded protein: CASSPGQGLRGNTIYF.